This paragraph reports one T cell receptor beta chain. Germline V lookup: CDR1 MNHNS, CDR2 SASEGT. After removal of 3 bases from V and 7 bases from J, the junction contained 9 bases not matched to a gene. CDR3 length: 16 amino acids. The data belong to a study of blood T cell repertoires in COVID-19. At the level of the study: Samples taken during acute and convalescent COVID-19 were collected in the United States, Italy and Spain. In each case, the material was cDNA or gDNA derived from T cells, B-cell-depleted T cells, or PBMCs.

Original handling: By means of reference gene primer amplification, nucleated cell counts were estimated. Sequencing was performed with immunoSEQ multiplex PCR; in TCRdb, only in-frame clones are kept and a portion is missing. The DNA was the basis for D and trimming; V, J and clone size are from that table. This sample yields 55,000 or so clones, of which roughly 89% are seen a single time; more than 6% belongs to the top ten. Seattle participants joined during active infection and were tracked over time. The specimen was peripheral blood. This sequence was found in a woman aged 55-69 years with COVID-19, enrolled during active disease. The chain joins TRBV6-1 to TRBJ1-5, with 10 bases identical to TRBD1. The CDR3 is CASSDRDRGLGQPQHF. CDR3 nucleotides: TGTGCCAGCAGTGACCGGGACAGGGGTCTTGGACAGCCCCAGCATTTT.